This T cell receptor (beta chain) was profiled in a study of graft-versus-host responses after intestinal transplantation. Study details: Grafts were multivisceral, liver-intestinal, or isolated intestinal. Every one of the recipients received anti-thymocyte globulin induction and afterwards took tacrolimus and steroids for about 3 years.

Germline lookup yields CDR1 LNHDA and CDR2 SQIVND (reference sequence). The CDR3 runs to 11 residues. Deletions cut 5 bases from V and 11 bases from J, with 12 bases between. Libraries were prepared by immunoSEQ multiplex PCR; TCRdb keeps only in-frame clonotypes and omits some of them. The sample has tens of thousands of clones, approximately 78% seen once. As concerns this clone: Its antigen remains unknown.

Findings and caveats of the study: Peak GvH clone levels in circulation were associated with early post-transplant HvG declines. Marrow from the recipient contained GvH clones, some of which had appeared first in ileum or blood.

This receptor was identified in a human donor who was the organ donor for an intestinal transplant. The chain employs TRBV19 and TRBJ1-1; D ambiguous. Sequencing used unstimulated CD8+ T cells sorted from spleen or lymph node cells, obtained before transplant. The CDR3 sequence: CASSPSVGAFF. In DNA, the CDR3 is TGTGCCAGTAGTCCCTCAGTCGGGGCTTTCTTT.